Below, one TCR beta chain is given with its context. The CDR3 consists of 14 residues. CDR1 LGHDT and CDR2 YNNKEL come from the germline V gene (reference sequence). The trim removed 4 bases at V and 5 bases at J, leaving 2 bases unmatched. The table came from immunoSEQ multiplex PCR; TCRdb's copy has only in-frame clones and leaves some out. The data show 250,000 to 350,000 clones, with 85% to 90% seen just once and 6.3% held by the top ten. This sample was taken from a study of blood T cell repertoires in COVID-19. Study as a whole: Researchers got acute and convalescent COVID-19 samples from the United States, Italy and Spain.

This sequence joins TRBV3-1 (or the pseudogene TRBV3-2) and TRBJ2-2; 9 nucleotides match TRBD1. This receptor was taken from a woman between 50 and 59 years old with COVID-19, enrolled during active disease. Source material: peripheral blood. The CDR3, as DNA: TGTGCCAGCAGCCCGGGACAGGGAACCGGGGAGCTGTTTTTT. Protein sequence: CASSPGQGTGELFF.